The rows below give T cell receptor beta chains drawn from one sample of a study of cytomegalovirus exposure and HLA in healthy donors. Profiled with immunoSEQ multiplex PCR; TCRdb holds only in-frame clones, not every one. The repertoire includes roughly 100,000 clones, 70% of them detected once, and approximately 15% sits in the top ten. The sequenced sample consisted of PBMCs. The receptors here all came from a woman aged 45-65 years in good health and CMV-seropositive. Each CDR3 is given with its conserved first and last residue. A D gene is named only where the DNA matches it firmly. Size is stated for part of the rows, as once, few or many counts, or as a class when the clone is expanded.

v_gene	d_gene	j_gene	abundance	CDR3aa	CDR3nt
TRBV11-2	NA	TRBJ2-3	few	CASRGDSLPTDTQYF	TGTGCCAGCAGAGGAGACAGCCTCCCCACAGATACGCAGTATTTT
TRBV7-9	TRBD1	TRBJ1-1	NA	CSSSLGDRGPVSGAFF	TGTTCCAGCAGCTTAGGCGACAGGGGGCCGGTGAGTGGAGCTTTCTTT
TRBV5-1	TRBD1	TRBJ1-2	NA	CASSLGGQSNYGYTF	TGCGCCAGCAGCTTGGGGGGACAGAGTAACTATGGCTACACCTTC
TRBV2	TRBD1	TRBJ2-2	NA	CASHGQGRTGELFF	TGTGCCAGCCACGGACAGGGACGGACCGGGGAGCTGTTTTTT
TRBV30	NA	TRBJ2-2	NA	CAWSPTRAGELFF	TGTGCCTGGAGTCCAACTAGGGCCGGGGAGCTGTTTTTT
TRBV5-4	NA	TRBJ2-1	NA	CASSYPDSSYNEQFF	TGTGCCAGCAGCTATCCCGACAGTTCCTACAATGAGCAGTTCTTC
TRBV7-9	NA	TRBJ1-5	NA	CASSSQDSPNQPQHF	TGTGCCAGCAGCTCGCAGGACTCGCCCAATCAGCCCCAGCATTTT
TRBV6-1	NA	TRBJ2-5	NA	CASSEVSWGELLAERGIQETQYF	TGTGCCAGCAGTGAAGTCTCGTGGGGGGAACTCCTAGCGGAGAGGGGGATCCAAGAGACCCAGTACTTC
TRBV4-1	NA	TRBJ2-5	NA	CASSTQLQETQYF	TGCGCCAGCAGCACACAGCTCCAAGAGACCCAGTACTTC
TRBV5-4	NA	TRBJ2-5	NA	CASSGADSSGETQYF	TGTGCCAGCAGCGGCGCGGACAGTTCTGGGGAGACCCAGTACTTC
TRBV5-1	TRBD2	TRBJ2-1	NA	CASSSRTSGSSYNEQFF	TGCGCCAGCAGCTCAAGGACTAGCGGAAGCTCCTACAATGAGCAGTTCTTC
TRBV11-2	NA	TRBJ1-1	NA	CASSLGRAGTEAFF	TGTGCCAGCAGCTTGGGTAGGGCGGGGACTGAAGCTTTCTTT
TRBV28	TRBD1	TRBJ2-1	NA	CASSGTAGQVRFEQFF	TGTGCCAGCAGTGGAACGGCGGGACAGGTTAGGTTTGAGCAGTTCTTC
TRBV2	NA	TRBJ2-2	NA	CASSRQLLNTGELFF	TGTGCCAGCAGTAGACAGTTACTGAACACCGGGGAGCTGTTTTTT
TRBV5-1	TRBD2	TRBJ2-3	NA	CASSTVTGEGDTQYF	TGCGCCAGCAGCACCGTTACCGGGGAGGGGGATACGCAGTATTTT
TRBV7-8	TRBD2	TRBJ2-1	NA	CASSERLAGSYNEQFF	TGTGCCAGCAGCGAGCGACTAGCGGGGTCATACAATGAGCAGTTCTTC
TRBV10-3	TRBD1	TRBJ2-2	few	CAIMTTGVNTGELFF	TGTGCCATCATGACGACAGGGGTGAACACCGGGGAGCTGTTTTTT
TRBV5-1	TRBD2	TRBJ2-2	NA	CASSLAASGPGELFF	TGCGCCAGCAGCTTGGCCGCTAGCGGGCCAGGGGAGCTGTTTTTT
TRBV5-4	TRBD2	TRBJ2-1	NA	CASSSELAGGVNEQFF	TGTGCCAGCAGCTCGGAACTAGCGGGAGGAGTAAATGAGCAGTTCTTC
TRBV19	NA	TRBJ2-3	NA	CASTTSGVTDTQYF	TGTGCCAGTACCACCTCGGGGGTAACAGATACGCAGTATTTT
TRBV29-1	TRBD2	TRBJ2-7	NA	CSVPGLALDEQYF	TGCAGCGTTCCCGGACTAGCCTTGGACGAGCAGTACTTC
TRBV18	TRBD2	TRBJ2-5	NA	CASSPLAAGTYGEETQYF	TGTGCCAGCTCACCACTGGCAGCGGGAACGTACGGGGAAGAGACCCAGTACTTC
TRBV7-2	TRBD2	TRBJ2-3	NA	CASSLTERDVTDTQYF	TGTGCCAGCAGCTTAACTGAGCGGGACGTCACAGATACGCAGTATTTT
TRBV29-1	NA	TRBJ2-7	NA	CSVEGPGAEYEQYF	TGCAGCGTTGAAGGGCCAGGGGCCGAATACGAGCAGTACTTC
TRBV2	NA	TRBJ2-7	NA	CASMGPAYEQYF	TGTGCCAGCATGGGCCCTGCCTACGAGCAGTACTTC
TRBV14	TRBD2	TRBJ2-7	NA	CASSGLAGSPGEEQYF	TGTGCCAGCAGCGGGCTAGCGGGGTCACCGGGTGAAGAGCAGTACTTC
TRBV6-6	TRBD1	TRBJ2-7	NA	CASRRLDRVSYEQYF	TGTGCCAGCAGAAGATTAGACAGGGTTTCGTACGAGCAGTACTTC
TRBV29-1	NA	TRBJ1-2	NA	CSEESGGYGYTF	TGCAGCGAGGAGTCTGGCGGCTATGGCTACACCTTC
TRBV19	TRBD2	TRBJ2-3	once	CASRKAGEEGTQYF	TGTGCCAGTAGAAAAGCGGGAGAGGAGGGTACGCAGTATTTT
TRBV7-9	NA	TRBJ2-2	NA	CASSLGGTGELFF	TGTGCCAGCAGCTTGGGAGGCACCGGGGAGCTGTTTTTT
TRBV7-9	TRBD1	TRBJ1-2	NA	CASSLNTGGYGYTF	TGTGCCAGCAGCTTAAATACAGGGGGCTATGGCTACACCTTC
TRBV5-4	TRBD1	TRBJ1-1	NA	CASSTPQGLGANTEAFF	TGTGCCAGCAGCACCCCACAGGGGTTGGGCGCGAACACTGAAGCTTTCTTT
TRBV5-1	TRBD2	TRBJ2-1	NA	CASSLSGNEQFF	TGCGCCAGCAGCCTTAGCGGGAACGAGCAGTTCTTC
TRBV4-1	NA	TRBJ2-2	few	CASSQPGGQLNTGELFF	TGCGCCAGCAGCCAACCGGGAGGACAGCTGAACACCGGGGAGCTGTTTTTT
TRBV7-3	NA	TRBJ2-2	NA	CASSSGLITGELFF	TGTGCCAGCAGCTCGGGACTGATCACCGGGGAGCTGTTTTTT
TRBV7-9	TRBD2	TRBJ2-7	few	CASSPGTSGDEQYF	TGTGCCAGCAGCCCGGGGACTAGCGGGGACGAGCAGTACTTC
TRBV29-1	NA	TRBJ2-3	NA	CSVDATDTQYF	TGCAGCGTTGATGCGACAGATACGCAGTATTTT
TRBV2	TRBD2	TRBJ2-7	NA	CASRLLANTDEQYF	TGTGCCAGCAGACTACTAGCGAACACCGACGAGCAGTACTTC
TRBV28	NA	TRBJ1-1	NA	CASKGRRAILNTEAFF	TGTGCCAGCAAAGGGCGGAGGGCGATTCTCAACACTGAAGCTTTCTTT
TRBV6-1	TRBD1	TRBJ1-5	NA	CASTPGTASNQPQHF	TGTGCCAGCACCCCCGGGACAGCCAGCAATCAGCCCCAGCATTTT
TRBV5-1	TRBD1	TRBJ2-7	NA	CASSLPGQGVPYERYF	TGCGCCAGCAGCTTACCGGGACAGGGGGTACCCTACGAGCGGTACTTC
TRBV11-2	TRBD2	TRBJ2-1	NA	CASSLRGTSNEQFF	TGTGCCAGCAGCTTAAGGGGGACTAGCAATGAGCAGTTCTTC
TRBV28	NA	TRBJ2-7	NA	CASSPDRASSYEQYF	TGTGCCAGCAGCCCAGACAGAGCCTCCTCCTACGAGCAGTACTTC
TRBV4-3	TRBD2	TRBJ2-3	NA	CASSRKSVLAGEGGGPDTQYF	TGCGCCAGCAGTCGAAAGAGTGTACTAGCGGGAGAGGGGGGGGGTCCAGATACGCAGTATTTT
TRBV7-6	NA	TRBJ2-2	few	CASSLSGTGELFF	TGTGCCAGCAGCTTATCGGGAACCGGGGAGCTGTTTTTT
TRBV2	NA	TRBJ2-5	NA	CAGKGNRETQYF	TGTGCCGGCAAGGGGAACCGAGAGACCCAGTACTTC
TRBV19	NA	TRBJ2-3	NA	CASRGTISTDTQYF	TGTGCCAGTAGGGGGACAATAAGCACAGATACGCAGTATTTT
TRBV5-4	TRBD1	TRBJ2-7	NA	CASSLGGTGGYEQYF	TGTGCCAGCAGCTTAGGCGGGACAGGGGGCTACGAGCAGTACTTC
TRBV15	TRBD2	TRBJ2-7	NA	CATSSNLAGINEQYF	TGTGCCACCAGCAGTAATCTAGCGGGAATAAACGAGCAGTACTTC
TRBV4-3	NA	TRBJ2-5	NA	CASSQDLIYGSGETQYF	TGCGCCAGCAGCCAAGATCTTATCTACGGGAGCGGGGAGACCCAGTACTTC
TRBV7-2	NA	TRBJ2-3	NA	CASSLGLPYTDTQYF	TGTGCCAGCAGCTTGGGACTGCCCTACACAGATACGCAGTATTTT
TRBV27	NA	TRBJ1-1	few	CASSATGWDMNTEAFF	TGTGCCAGCAGTGCAACAGGGTGGGACATGAACACTGAAGCTTTCTTT
TRBV28	TRBD2	TRBJ2-1	NA	CASRTRSGLAGVEQFF	TGTGCCAGCAGAACACGGTCGGGGCTAGCGGGAGTTGAGCAGTTCTTC
TRBV7-2	TRBD1	TRBJ2-5	NA	CASSLTGTGLETQYF	TGTGCCAGCAGCCTAACCGGGACAGGGCTAGAGACCCAGTACTTC
TRBV30	NA	TRBJ1-4	NA	CAWSLGEIEKLFF	TGTGCCTGGAGTCTCGGGGAGATTGAAAAACTGTTTTTT
TRBV27	NA	TRBJ2-5	NA	CASSSLSLAYQETQYF	TGTGCCAGCAGTTCCCTTTCCCTTGCGTACCAAGAGACCCAGTACTTC
TRBV28	NA	TRBJ2-1	NA	CASNFGREQFF	TGTGCCAGCAACTTCGGGAGAGAGCAGTTCTTC
TRBV7-9	NA	TRBJ1-1	few	CSSSLEVGAGNTEAFF	TGTTCCAGCAGCCTAGAAGTGGGGGCGGGTAACACTGAAGCTTTCTTT
TRBV7-3	NA	TRBJ2-2	once	CASSPQGTPGELFF	TGTGCCAGCAGCCCTCAGGGGACGCCCGGGGAGCTGTTTTTT
TRBV2	NA	TRBJ2-7	NA	CASRNYAQIYEQYF	TGTGCCAGCAGGAACTATGCACAAATATACGAGCAGTACTTC